Described below is a single T cell receptor (beta chain) sequence and its context. Its antigen is unidentified. CDR1 and CDR2 (germline): SEHNR, FQNEAQ (reference sequence). The CDR3 is 14 residues long. The V gene lost 7 bases and the J gene lost 2 bases, with 13 bases spanning the gap. The data were taken from a study of cytomegalovirus exposure and HLA in healthy donors. Study outcomes and limitations: Among immune exposure information, only CMV serostatus was available. When a later analysis compared HLA-associated TCR beta chains with equally common others, the HLA-associated chains turned out to be more clonally expanded and to have lower generation probabilities. Within an earlier analysis, most TCR beta V segments proved productive either about 87% or about 30% of the time. For TCR beta chains, V- and J-gene trimming was later linked to a missense DCLRE1C variant.

The primer mix had 60 Vbeta and 13 Jbeta primers. Data came from immunoSEQ multiplex PCR; TCRdb stores just in-frame clones and leaves some out. This sample carries 100,000 or so clones, around 74% of them seen once, and the ten largest clones take roughly 9.1%. V is TRBV7-9 and J is TRBJ2-3; D not resolved. The material sequenced was PBMCs. The sequence came from a man aged 30 to 45 in good health and CMV-seropositive. CDR3 in amino acids: CASTTSQITDTQYF. The CDR3 coding sequence is TGTGCCAGCACCACCTCCCAGATCACAGATACGCAGTATTTT.